This note documents a single TCR beta chain sequence. Its antigen is undetermined. This sample was included in a study of vaccination and CD4 T cells after COVID-19. Study context: The convalescents comprised six males and four females, two of them Hispanic.

CDR1 is MNHEY, CDR2 SVGAGI, per germline. CDR3 size: 11 residues. Trimming took off 2 bases at V and 10 bases at J, with 8 bases between the two ends. The Oncomine TCR Beta short-read assay was applied to DNA of cultured CD4+ T cells. It was cultured CD4+ T cells from which genomic DNA was extracted. A single record per CDR3 protein comes from TCRdb applying MiXCR to the PCR reads. The sample holds 10,000 to 15,000 distinct CDR3 sequences; around 32% are singletons and the top ten take approximately 35%. Whole-study results and caveats: The cohort comprised relatively few convalescent patients, and no early post-infection timepoints were analyzed.

The treatment was: roughly 10-day PBMC culture with coronavirus spike peptide pools or control peptides (ViraFEST assay). With about 10 days of culture completed, CD4+ T cells were isolated by negative selection. This specimen consisted of CD4+ T cells from blood, cultured in vitro, obtained before SARS-CoV-2 vaccination. The chain is built from TRBV6-5 and TRBJ1-1; a weak D match, TRBD1 (6 bases). The receptor's source is a human donor who received a COVID-19 vaccine. For the CDR3, the DNA is TGTGCCAGCAGTTACGGACAGTTAGCTTTCTTT. This codes for CASSYGQLAFF.